Below, 18 T cell receptor beta chains from the same sample are listed, as sequenced in a study of blood T cell repertoires in COVID-19 (dated by TCRdb to 2018 to 2020). The protocol used for the library was the immunoSEQ multiplex PCR assay. Held by TCRdb, this immuneACCESS table contains in-frame sequences only and omits some clones. Under half of the omission traces to an unresolved V gene where checked; the cause of the rest is unknown. Here the sample has hundreds of thousands of clones; 75% to 85% occur a single time. 1.3% of the sample lies in the top ten. Material: peripheral blood. These receptors originate from a woman in her twenties or thirties with COVID-19, enrolled during active disease.

This sequence joins TRBV2 and TRBJ1-4; the match to TRBD1 covers 9 bases. V shed 7 bases and J 7 bases; nucleotides not matched to a gene: 7. This CDR3 contains 14 residues. CDR1 and CDR2 from the germline V gene are SNHLY and FYNNEI. This CDR3 is CASTWDRVGEKLFF. CDR3 bases: TGTGCCAGCACCTGGGACAGGGTTGGTGAAAAACTGTTTTTT. The full variable domain, completed using reference TRBV2 and TRBJ1-4, is EPEVTQTPSHQVTQMGQEVILRCVPISNHLYFYWYRQILGQKVEFLVSFYNNEISEKSEIFDDQFSVERPDGSNFTLKIRSTKLEDSAMYFCASTWDRVGEKLFFGSGTQLSVL.

This chain connects TRBV9 to TRBJ1-1; TRBD1 agrees at 7 bases. Germline V CDR1 and CDR2: SGDLS, YYNGEE. Germline trimming cut 4 bases from V and 4 bases from J; bases unmatched to any gene: 7. The CDR3 has 14 amino acids. The CDR3 DNA sequence: TGTGCCAGCAGCATAGGGGGCCCAGGCACTGAAGCTTTCTTT. This encodes CASSIGGPGTEAFF.

The V call is TRBV7-6, the J call TRBJ2-7; 10 bases fit TRBD2. The V segment lost 5 bases and the J segment 4 bases; nucleotides outside the gene matches: 5. Germline lookup yields CDR1 SGHVS and CDR2 FNYEAQ. The length of the CDR3 is 14 residues. Here the CDR3 DNA reads TGTGCCAGCAGCGAGACTAGCGGGTTATACGAGCAGTACTTC. Protein: CASSETSGLYEQYF. Looking up the rest from reference TRBV7-6 and TRBJ2-7 gives the full variable domain: GAGVSQSPRYKVTKRGQDVALRCDPISGHVSLYWYRQALGQGPEFLTYFNYEAQQDKSGLPNDRFSAERPEGSISTLTIQRTEQRDSAMYRCASSETSGLYEQYFGPGTRLTVT.

In this sample, this clone turned up once. The CDR3: CASSLGRAGDNEQFF. DNA of the CDR3: TGTGCCAGCAGCTTGGGGCGCGCGGGGGACAATGAGCAGTTCTTC. J is TRBJ2-1 and V is TRBV7-7; 7 bases align to TRBD2. This CDR3 contains 15 residues. V lost 3 bases, J lost 5 bases, and 7 bases stayed unmatched. Germline lookup yields CDR1 SSHAT and CDR2 FNYEAQ (reference sequence).

The chain employs TRBV5-4 and TRBJ2-1; 13 positions match TRBD2. This CDR3 has 18 amino acids. CDR1 SGHNT and CDR2 YYREEE come from the germline V gene (reference sequence). Trimming cost V 0 bases and J 7 bases; bases outside gene matches: 10. The CDR3 nucleotides are TGTGCCAGCAGCTTGGGGACTAGCGGGGGCTGGGTGGGAAATGAGCAGTTCTTC. Its protein product is CASSLGTSGGWVGNEQFF.

The chain has TRBV7-2 and TRBJ2-6, with TRBD2 identical over 7 bases. Germline V gives CDR1 SGHTA, CDR2 FQGNSA. CDR3 length: 13 residues. With V trimmed by 9 bases and J by 4 bases, 3 bases remained unmatched. CDR3 loop: CASAAGGANVLTF. The CDR3 nucleotides are TGTGCCAGTGCAGCGGGAGGGGCCAACGTCCTGACTTTC.

The chain uses TRBV3-1 (or the pseudogene TRBV3-2) and TRBJ1-4; maybe TRBD1 (5 bases). Trimming pared 0 bases from V and 2 bases from J, leaving 13 bases between. The germline gives CDR1 LGHDT, CDR2 YNNKEL (reference sequence). The CDR3 is made up of 17 amino acids. Here the CDR3 reads CASSQEYGGYTNEKLFF. In DNA, the CDR3 is TGTGCCAGCAGCCAAGAATACGGGGGGTACACTAATGAAAAACTGTTTTTT.

The genes are TRBV2 and TRBJ1-2, with a tentative D call TRBD1 (5 bases). Trimming removed 10 bases from V and 3 bases from J, with 15 bases in between. From germline, CDR1 is SNHLY and CDR2 FYNNEI. The CDR3 consists of 13 residues. The CDR3 nucleotides are TGTGCCACCCGAGATGGGGCAGACTATGGCTACACCTTC. Translated, it gives CATRDGADYGYTF.

The chain carries TRBV7-2 and TRBJ2-7; 7 nucleotides line up with TRBD1. V shed 1 base, J shed 4 bases, and the junction held 7 bases outside the gene matches. From germline, CDR1 is SGHTA and CDR2 FQGNSA. The length of the CDR3 is 15 residues. The CDR3: CASSLDSQGFYEQYF. DNA for the CDR3: TGTGCCAGCAGCTTAGACTCACAGGGGTTTTACGAGCAGTACTTC.

The chain has TRBV5-4 and TRBJ2-5; D is perhaps TRBD2 (6 bases). In germline, CDR1 is SGHNT, CDR2 YYREEE (reference sequence). The CDR3 has 13 amino acids. The V and J ends lost 4 bases and 1 base respectively, with 8 bases between them. The CDR3 DNA reads as TGTGCCAGCAGCCAGGGACTCCAAGAGACCCAGTACTTC. Its protein product is CASSQGLQETQYF.

This rearrangement joins TRBV11-2 to TRBJ1-1; D possibly corresponds to TRBD1 (5 bases). V gave up 2 bases and J gave up 11 bases, with 15 bases separating them. The CDR3 covers 13 residues. The germline V gene encodes CDR1 SGHAT and CDR2 FQNNGV. The chain's CDR3 is CASSLSSAGKAFF. For the CDR3, the DNA is TGTGCCAGCAGCTTAAGTTCCGCAGGGAAGGCTTTCTTT.

V usage is TRBV27 and J usage is TRBJ2-1; D gene ambiguous. CDR3 length: 16 amino acids. V dropped 3 bases and J dropped 0 bases, with 12 bases sitting between them. CDR1 is MNHEY, CDR2 SMNVEV, per germline (reference sequence). The CDR3 region is CASSLTGTSSYNEQFF. The DNA of the CDR3 is TGTGCCAGCAGTTTGACTGGCACGAGCTCCTACAATGAGCAGTTCTTC.

This chain connects TRBV12-5 to TRBJ2-7; TRBD1 might be the D (5 bases). The CDR3 runs 14 residues. The V end lost 2 bases, the J end lost 0 bases, and 8 bases lay between the germline ends. Germline V gives CDR1 LGHNT, CDR2 FRNRAP. Here the CDR3 reads CASGLTGHSYEQYF. CDR3 bases: TGTGCTAGTGGTTTGACAGGCCACTCCTACGAGCAGTACTTC.

The chain couples TRBV19 to TRBJ1-2; D perhaps matches TRBD1 (5 bases). CDR1 is LNHDA and CDR2 is SQIVND in the germline V gene (reference sequence). Deletions cut 4 bases from V and 2 bases from J, with 14 bases between. The CDR3 is made up of 15 amino acids. The CDR3 spells CASSTLGGKNYGYTF. The CDR3 DNA follows: TGTGCCAGTAGTACCCTCGGGGGTAAAAACTATGGCTACACCTTC.

The chain carries TRBV7-2 and TRBJ1-5; unclear D gene. The CDR3 covers 12 residues. CDR1 is SGHTA and CDR2 is FQGNSA in the germline V gene. The germline V and J ends were trimmed by 1 base and 8 bases, with 6 bases remaining between them. This CDR3 is CASSLGGKPQHF. CDR3 in DNA: TGTGCCAGCAGCTTAGGAGGGAAGCCCCAGCATTTT.

Here the CDR3 reads CASSQSAGSHNEQFF. As DNA, the CDR3 is TGTGCCAGCAGCCAATCAGCGGGGAGCCACAATGAGCAGTTCTTC. The rearrangement joins TRBV3-1 (or the pseudogene TRBV3-2) to TRBJ2-1, with 7 bases fitting TRBD2. Per the germline V gene, CDR1 is LGHDT and CDR2 is YNNKEL (reference sequence). This CDR3 comprises 15 residues. V was pared by 2 bases and J by 5 bases, with 6 bases of the junction left unmatched.

CDR3 sequence reads: CASSDDRDADTEAFF. Here the CDR3 DNA reads TGTGCCAGCAGCGATGACAGGGACGCCGACACTGAAGCTTTCTTT. This chain joins TRBV9 and TRBJ1-1, with 7 positions matching TRBD1. V lost 3 bases, J lost 3 bases, and 8 bases stayed unmatched. Germline values: CDR1 SGDLS, CDR2 YYNGEE. The CDR3 totals 15 residues.

The chain couples TRBV28 to TRBJ1-5; unclear D gene. Trimming pared 8 bases from V and 4 bases from J, leaving 18 bases between. Germline lookup yields CDR1 MDHEN and CDR2 SYDVKM. This CDR3 has 15 residues. The CDR3 coding sequence is TGTGCCAGCTTACTTTCCTTCCGTCGGAATCAGCCCCAGCATTTT. It codes for CASLLSFRRNQPQHF.